Each of the 11 T cell receptor beta chains below was sequenced from the same sample in a study of T cells in Graves' hyperthyroidism and ophthalmopathy. Authors of the study amplified TCR beta CDR3 regions from RNA transcripts. HTBI primers drove first-round RT-PCR of the TCR CDR3. TCRdb reprocessed the multiplex PCR reads via MiXCR and lists one record per CDR3 protein. The sample holds hundreds of thousands of distinct CDR3 sequences, approximately 14% seen once. The sequenced sample was blood. Source of these receptors: a young man with Graves' ophthalmopathy.

This clonotype appeared many times. The chain employs TRBV11-2 and TRBJ1-2; unclear D gene. The CDR3 covers 15 residues. V gave up 5 bases and J gave up 2 bases, with 15 bases separating them. Germline values: CDR1 SGHAT, CDR2 FQNNGV. This CDR3 reads CASSPWTDPNYGYTF. The CDR3 bases are TGTGCCAGCAGCCCTTGGACGGATCCCAACTATGGCTACACCTTC.

This clonotype showed up many times. The J gene is TRBJ2-5, the V gene TRBV6-2 or TRBV6-3, with D unclear. V dropped 2 bases and J dropped 7 bases, with 14 bases sitting between them. The CDR3 has 14 residues. Per the germline V gene, CDR1 is MNHEY and CDR2 is SVGEGT. CDR3 residues: CASSYSDVYGTQYF. The CDR3 coding sequence is TGTGCCAGCAGTTACAGCGACGTGTACGGGACCCAGTACTTC.

This clonotype has only a few counts. The chain couples TRBV6-5 to TRBJ2-7, with D tentatively TRBD1 (6 bases). The V gene's germline CDR1 is MNHEY and CDR2 SVGAGI. The CDR3 has 14 amino acids. V lost 2 bases to trimming and J lost 3 bases, with 11 bases between them. CDR3 nucleotide sequence: TGTGCCAGCAGTTACGACAGGCTCCTCTACGAGCAGTACTTC. Protein sequence: CASSYDRLLYEQYF.

Many counts were recorded for this clonotype. This rearrangement joins TRBV10-3 to TRBJ2-7; the match to TRBD1 covers 9 bases. The CDR3 sequence is 14 residues long. V gave up 4 bases and J gave up 3 bases; unmatched junction bases: 4. Germline lookup yields CDR1 ENHRY and CDR2 SYGVKD. The CDR3 DNA sequence: TGTGCCATCAGTGCCCGGGACAGGGACTACGAGCAGTACTTC. Its translation: CAISARDRDYEQYF.

The chain recombines TRBV9 with TRBJ2-2; TRBD2 matches at 9 bases. The CDR3 contains 17 residues. CDR1 and CDR2 (germline): SGDLS, YYNGEE. J was trimmed by 1 base and V by 3 bases; bases with no gene match: 7. This CDR3 reads CASSARTSAENTGELFF. CDR3 coding DNA: TGTGCCAGCAGCGCCAGGACTAGCGCTGAGAACACCGGGGAGCTGTTTTTT.

The chain has TRBV20-1 and TRBJ2-5; 8 bases agree with TRBD2. The trim removed 5 bases at V and 2 bases at J, leaving 4 bases unmatched. Per germline, CDR1 DFQATT and CDR2 SNEGSKA (reference sequence). CDR3 length equals 13 residues. The CDR3 loop reads CSAPLAGQETQYF. CDR3 nucleotide sequence: TGCAGTGCTCCCTTAGCGGGGCAAGAGACCCAGTACTTC.

The chain joins TRBV7-3 to TRBJ2-3, with D perhaps given as TRBD1 or TRBD2 (5 bases each). The CDR3 has 18 amino acids. Trimming left V 1 base short and J 2 bases short, with 19 bases between. Germline V gene lookup returns CDR1 SGHTA and CDR2 FQGTGA. This chain's CDR3 is CASSLRAGAAAYTDTQYF. CDR3 nucleotide sequence: TGTGCCAGCAGCTTAAGGGCCGGGGCGGCAGCCTACACAGATACGCAGTATTTT.

This clonotype was seen a few times. The rearrangement uses TRBV7-2 and TRBJ1-2; 9 nucleotides agree with TRBD1. The germline gives CDR1 SGHTA, CDR2 FQGNSA. V was clipped by 1 base and J by 5 bases; unmatched bases: 5. CDR3 size: 15 residues. The CDR3 nucleotides read TGTGCCAGCAGCTTAGAACAGGGGGCGGGATATGGCTACACCTTC. This codes for CASSLEQGAGYGYTF.

A note on this clonotype: This may be a read error: a much more frequent sequence differs by one nucleotide. The gene calls are TRBV7-9 and TRBJ1-2; D unclear. Germline V gene lookup returns CDR1 SEHNR and CDR2 FQNEAQ (reference sequence). Trimming stripped 1 base from V and 4 bases from J, with 7 bases between. The CDR3 has 13 amino acids. The CDR3 coding sequence is TGTGCCAGCAGCTTAGGACACGTCTATGGCTACACCTTC. Encoded protein: CASSLGHVYGYTF. The full variable domain, with the rest looked up from reference TRBV7-9 and TRBJ1-2, is DTGVSQNPRHKITKRGQNVTFRCDPISEHNRLYWYRQTLGQGPEFLTYFQNEAQLEKSRLLSDRFSAERPKGSFSTLEIQRTEQGDSAMYLCASSLGHVYGYTFGSGTRLTVV.

In its sample, this clonotype was seen a few times. The genes are TRBV6-5 and TRBJ2-5; D unresolved. The CDR3 has 13 residues. Trimming left V 4 bases short and J 0 bases short, with 6 bases between. The V gene's germline CDR1 is MNHEY and CDR2 SVGAGI. The chain's CDR3 is CASSSLNQETQYF. CDR3 DNA sequence: TGTGCCAGCAGTTCCCTGAACCAAGAGACCCAGTACTTC.

This clonotype has just a few counts. This CDR3 is CASSLRGHGDTGELFF. CDR3 DNA: TGTGCCAGCAGCTTGAGAGGGCACGGGGACACCGGGGAGCTGTTTTTT. The J gene is TRBJ2-2, the V gene TRBV5-8; perhaps TRBD2 as D (5 bases). The germline V gene encodes CDR1 SGHTS and CDR2 YDEGEE. This CDR3 is built from 16 residues. V shed 1 base and J shed 3 bases, with 13 bases lying between them. The variable domain in full, with the rest retrieved from reference TRBV5-8 and TRBJ2-2, is EAGVTQSPTHLIKTRGQQATLRCSPISGHTSVYWYQQALGLGLQFLLWYDEGEERNRGNFPPRFSGRQFPNYSSELNVNALELEDSALYLCASSLRGHGDTGELFFGEGSRLTVL.